One sample yielded the 20 T cell receptor beta chains listed below, sequenced in a study of spatial heterogeneity in lung cancer. Time point indicated: sample taken at primary tumor resection. The study, taken as a whole, reports: Tumor mutation count correlated with how many alpha and beta TCRs expanded intratumorally.

The antigens these receptors bind are not known. TCRdb reprocessed the 5' RACE reads with MiXCR, giving one entry per CDR3 protein. The sample consists of 11,000 to 15,000 distinct CDR3 sequences, 4.7% of them appearing once. The sequencing used lung tumor tissue, collected at surgery. The receptors were gathered from a female donor with early-stage non-small cell lung cancer.

This clonotype has ten or more counts. This rearrangement joins TRBV6-6 to TRBJ2-2; possible D gene TRBD2, 5 bases. Germline CDR1 is MNHNY and CDR2 is SVGAGI (reference sequence). Trimming removed 6 bases from V and 1 base from J, with 9 bases in between. This CDR3 comprises 14 residues. This CDR3 reads CASRLGQNTGELFF. CDR3 nucleotides: TGTGCCAGCAGACTAGGCCAGAACACCGGGGAGCTGTTTTTT.

This clonotype has a count of ten or more. The chain joins TRBV2 to TRBJ2-3, with D unresolved. This CDR3 contains 13 residues. The V gene lost 1 base and the J gene lost 3 bases, with 5 bases spanning the gap. Germline CDR1 and CDR2: SNHLY and FYNNEI. CDR3 bases: TGTGCCAGCAGTGAAGACCTAACAGATACGCAGTATTTT. Its protein product is CASSEDLTDTQYF.

This clonotype came up many times. The CDR3 DNA reads TGTGCCGCCAGCAAGGGTACCACTGAAGCTTTCTTT. Protein sequence: CAASKGTTEAFF. The chain joins TRBV6-5 to TRBJ1-1; D remains unclear. This CDR3 spans 12 amino acids. Per germline, CDR1 MNHEY and CDR2 SVGAGI. V lost 11 bases, J lost 4 bases, and 14 bases lay in between.

This clonotype was seen at least ten times. V usage is TRBV7-2 and J usage is TRBJ2-5, with D possibly matching TRBD2 (6 bases). Germline V CDR1 and CDR2: SGHTA, FQGNSA. This CDR3 is 17 amino acids long. V was shortened by 3 bases and J by 1 base, with 18 bases between the two germline ends. CDR3 sequence reads: CASSFSEGPSLQETQYF. CDR3 nucleotides: TGTGCCAGCAGCTTTTCGGAGGGGCCCAGTCTCCAAGAGACCCAGTACTTC. Combining the CDR3 with reference TRBV7-2 and TRBJ2-5 gives the whole variable domain GAGVSQSPSNKVTEKGKDVELRCDPISGHTALYWYRQSLGQGLEFLIYFQGNSAPDKSGLPSDRFSAERTGGSVSTLTIQRTQQEDSAVYLCASSFSEGPSLQETQYFGPGTRLLVL.

This clonotype was counted at least ten times. This rearrangement joins TRBV7-3 to TRBJ2-5; D could derive from TRBD1 or TRBD2 (5 bases each). CDR3 size: 14 residues. Germline CDR1 and CDR2: SGHTA and FQGTGA. The ends were cut back, 5 bases at V and 5 bases at J, with 15 bases in the middle. CDR3 DNA: TGTGCCAGCAGCCCCGCCCACGGGGCGGAGACCCAGTACTTC. Translation: CASSPAHGAETQYF.

In this sample, this clonotype turned up many times. This chain joins TRBV24-1 and TRBJ2-1, with no clear D. V dropped 0 bases and J dropped 3 bases, with 8 bases sitting between them. From germline, CDR1 is KGHDR and CDR2 SFDVKD. The CDR3 extends over 15 amino acids. CDR3 residues: CATSDLGRFYNEQFF. DNA of the CDR3: TGTGCCACCAGTGATTTGGGAAGGTTCTACAATGAGCAGTTCTTC.

This clonotype was found many times. In DNA form, the CDR3 reads TGCAGCGCCCTTCCTGACTTAAACACTGAAGCTTTCTTT. Residues: CSALPDLNTEAFF. This chain connects TRBV29-1 to TRBJ1-1; no clear D gene. There are 13 residues in the CDR3. Germline V gives CDR1 SQVTM, CDR2 ANQGSEA. The germline V and J ends were trimmed by 7 bases and 2 bases, with 14 bases remaining between them.

This clonotype is medium-sized within its sample. The chain is built from TRBV7-2 and TRBJ1-4; 10 positions agree with TRBD1. V trimming: 5 bases; J trimming: 8 bases; junction bases outside the gene matches: 5. Looked up from germline, CDR1 is SGHTA and CDR2 is FQGNSA. The CDR3 sequence is 14 residues long. The CDR3 loop is CASSPGTGAEKLFF. The CDR3 DNA follows: TGTGCCAGCAGCCCCGGGACAGGGGCCGAAAAACTGTTTTTT.

This clonotype was recorded many times. V is TRBV20-1 and J is TRBJ2-7, with a weak D call TRBD2 (6 bases). With 6 bases removed from V and 1 base from J, the gap between germline ends came to 16 bases. The CDR3 is 14 residues long. The germline CDR1 and CDR2 sequences are DFQATT and SNEGSKA (reference sequence). The CDR3 region is CSAVSRGASYEQYF. The CDR3 DNA reads TGCAGTGCCGTGTCCCGCGGGGCATCCTACGAGCAGTACTTC.

This clonotype has at least ten counts. The CDR3 reads CASSQGARAYEQYF. The CDR3 DNA is TGTGCCAGCAGCCAAGGGGCGAGAGCCTACGAGCAGTACTTC. This sequence joins TRBV3-1 and TRBJ2-7; D is undetermined. V lost 1 base and J 2 bases, leaving 9 bases between the germline ends. The germline V gene encodes CDR1 LGHDT and CDR2 YNNKEL (reference sequence). The CDR3 length is 14 residues.

By frequency in the sample, this clonotype is medium-sized (0.01 to 0.1%). The chain recombines TRBV7-8 with TRBJ2-5; 8 nucleotides agree with TRBD2. The CDR3 contains 18 residues. CDR1 and CDR2 (germline): SGHVS, FQNEAQ. J was trimmed by 2 bases and V by 6 bases; bases with no gene match: 17. CDR3 coding DNA: TGTGCCAGCAGTTTGGTTCCCCGGCAAAGCGGGGGTCAAGAGACCCAGTACTTC. This codes for CASSLVPRQSGGQETQYF.

This clonotype has a handful of counts. V is TRBV29-1 and J is TRBJ1-2, with no clear D. V gave up 2 bases and J gave up 7 bases, with 20 bases separating them. This CDR3 contains 15 residues. Germline V CDR1 and CDR2: SQVTM, ANQGSEA. The CDR3 DNA follows: TGCAGCGTTGAATTCCGCCGGTTGGGCCCGTTTGGCTACACCTTC. Protein: CSVEFRRLGPFGYTF.

In this sample, this clonotype turned up many times. CDR3 coding DNA: TGTGCCAGCAGCTTTAGCGGGGGGGCGAAGGAGCAGTACTTC. Amino acids: CASSFSGGAKEQYF. V and J are TRBV7-2 and TRBJ2-7; 11 bases line up with TRBD2. Germline V CDR1 and CDR2: SGHTA, FQGNSA. V was pared by 3 bases and J by 7 bases, with 5 bases of the junction left unmatched. The CDR3 length is 14 residues.

The chain carries TRBV3-1 and TRBJ1-2; no clear D. The V and J ends lost 1 base and 3 bases respectively, with 12 bases between them. The V gene's germline CDR1 is LGHDT and CDR2 YNNKEL (reference sequence). CDR3 length: 15 amino acids. The CDR3 here is CASSQGNNPYYGYTF. CDR3 DNA: TGTGCCAGCAGCCAAGGAAACAATCCCTACTATGGCTACACCTTC.

This clonotype occurred many times. V and J are TRBV6-2 or TRBV6-3 and TRBJ2-1, with 11 nucleotides matching TRBD2. Germline CDR1 MNHEY, CDR2 SVGEGT. The length of the CDR3 is 15 residues. Trimming at V came to 5 bases and at J to 4 bases, leaving 4 bases not matched to a gene. CDR3 amino acids: CASSAGTSGYNEQFF. CDR3 nucleotides: TGTGCCAGCAGTGCCGGGACTAGCGGATACAATGAGCAGTTCTTC.

V and J are TRBV20-1 and TRBJ1-6; D is unresolved. This CDR3 is built from 11 residues. V gave up 3 bases and J gave up 12 bases, with 9 bases separating them. Germline V CDR1 and CDR2: DFQATT, SNEGSKA (reference sequence). In DNA, the CDR3 is TGCAGTGCTAGGAGAGGGTTACCCCTCCACTTT. Encoded protein: CSARRGLPLHF.

V usage is TRBV28 and J usage is TRBJ2-3; the D gene is possibly TRBD2 (5 bases). Trimming shortened V by 1 base and J by 2 bases, and 10 bases separated the two germline ends. The CDR3 runs 15 residues. In germline, CDR1 is MDHEN, CDR2 SYDVKM. The chain's CDR3 is CASSLSPRDTDTQYF. CDR3 nucleotide sequence: TGTGCCAGCAGTTTATCGCCCCGGGACACAGATACGCAGTATTTT. Using reference TRBV28 and TRBJ2-3 for the parts outside the CDR3, the full variable domain is DVKVTQSSRYLVKRTGEKVFLECVQDMDHENMFWYRQDPGLGLRLIYFSYDVKMKEKGDIPEGYSVSREKKERFSLILESASTNQTSMYLCASSLSPRDTDTQYFGPGTRLTVL.

This clonotype was counted ten times or more. V usage is TRBV3-1 and J usage is TRBJ1-1, with TRBD1 as a possible D gene (5 bases). V was pared by 3 bases and J by 0 bases, with 14 bases between. This CDR3 spans 16 amino acids. Germline V CDR1 and CDR2: LGHDT, YNNKEL (reference sequence). The CDR3 region has the DNA TGTGCCAGCAGCCAGCTTCGGGGGAGAATGAACACTGAAGCTTTCTTT. This gives the protein CASSQLRGRMNTEAFF.

This clonotype ranks as medium-sized. CDR3 sequence reads: CASTRTVTANTGELFF. CDR3 coding DNA: TGTGCCAGCACTCGAACGGTCACCGCGAACACCGGGGAGCTGTTTTTT. The rearrangement uses TRBV6-1 and TRBJ2-2; D unclear. The CDR3 length is 16 residues. Germline V gene data show CDR1 as MNHNS and CDR2 as SASEGT. The ends were cut back, 7 bases at V and 0 bases at J, with 15 bases in the middle.

This clonotype has ten or more counts. V and J are TRBV6-5 and TRBJ2-7; tentatively, D is TRBD2 (6 bases). The CDR3 is 16 residues long. V was trimmed by 0 bases and J by 0 bases, leaving 12 bases between them. The germline V gene has CDR1 MNHEY and CDR2 SVGAGI. CDR3 sequence reads: CASSYSGTYNSYEQYF. The CDR3 region has the DNA TGTGCCAGCAGTTACTCCGGGACTTACAACTCCTACGAGCAGTACTTC.